Here is one T cell receptor beta chain with its context. J lost 4 bases, V lost 8 bases, and 7 bases had no gene match. This CDR3 spans 14 amino acids. From germline, CDR1 is SQVTM and CDR2 ANQGSEA. This entry belongs to a study of T cells in Graves' hyperthyroidism and ophthalmopathy. RNA transcripts gave rise to amplified TCR beta CDR3 regions. The HTBI primer set served for first-round RT-PCR of the TCR CDR3. TCRdb processed the multiplex PCR reads anew with MiXCR; each CDR3 protein has one entry. Of 550,000 to 600,000 distinct CDR3 sequences listed, 35% to 55% were seen once; the top ten hold under 20%. Patients were excluded because of uncontrolled infection, other autoimmune disease, pregnancy or lactation.

V and J are TRBV29-1 and TRBJ2-2; 10 nucleotides align to TRBD2. The TCR sequence derives from an adult woman with Graves' disease, either hyperthyroidism or ophthalmopathy (not recorded which). Material for sequencing was peripheral blood or thyroid tissue (not recorded which). In DNA form, the CDR3 reads TGCAGCTTAGGACTAGCGGATGTCACCGGGGAGCTGTTTTTT. Translation gives CSLGLADVTGELFF.